This T cell receptor beta chain stems from a study of cytomegalovirus exposure and HLA in healthy donors. The PCR contained 60 Vbeta and 13 Jbeta primers. Sequenced by immunoSEQ multiplex PCR; TCRdb stores in-frame clones only, minus some. The sample holds around 170,000 clones, around 85% seen once. The length of the CDR3 is 16 residues. The germline V gene encodes CDR1 SGHRS and CDR2 YFSETQ. Germline trimming cut 2 bases from V and 2 bases from J; bases unmatched to any gene: 7. The chain is built from TRBV5-1 and TRBJ2-1; 7 bases fit TRBD2. The clonotype was recovered from a man aged 40-49 years in good health and CMV-seropositive. The source material was PBMCs. CDR3 amino acids: CASSFRRDYTYNEQFF. CDR3 in DNA: TGCGCCAGCAGCTTCAGGCGGGACTATACCTACAATGAGCAGTTCTTC.